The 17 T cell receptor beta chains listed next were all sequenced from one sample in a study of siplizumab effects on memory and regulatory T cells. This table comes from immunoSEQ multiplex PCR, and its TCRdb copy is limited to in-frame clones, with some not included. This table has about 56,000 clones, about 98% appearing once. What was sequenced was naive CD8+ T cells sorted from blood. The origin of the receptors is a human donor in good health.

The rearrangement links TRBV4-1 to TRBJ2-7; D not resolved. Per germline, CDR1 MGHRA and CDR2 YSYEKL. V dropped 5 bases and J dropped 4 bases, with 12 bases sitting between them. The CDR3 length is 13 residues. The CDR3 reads CASSYQDRYEQYF. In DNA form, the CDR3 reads TGCGCCAGCAGCTATCAGGACCGATACGAGCAGTACTTC.

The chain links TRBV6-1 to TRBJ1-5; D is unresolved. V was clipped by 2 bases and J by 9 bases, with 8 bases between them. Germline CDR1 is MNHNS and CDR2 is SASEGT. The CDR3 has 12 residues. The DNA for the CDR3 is TGTGCCAGCAGTGAACTTCCTGGGCCCCAGCATTTT. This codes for CASSELPGPQHF.

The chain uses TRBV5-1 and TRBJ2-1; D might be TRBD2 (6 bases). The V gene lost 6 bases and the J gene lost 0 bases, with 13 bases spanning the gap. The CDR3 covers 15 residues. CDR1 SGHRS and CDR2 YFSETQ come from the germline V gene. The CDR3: CASKGGSSSYNEQFF. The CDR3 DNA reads TGCGCCAGCAAGGGAGGCTCTAGCTCCTACAATGAGCAGTTCTTC.

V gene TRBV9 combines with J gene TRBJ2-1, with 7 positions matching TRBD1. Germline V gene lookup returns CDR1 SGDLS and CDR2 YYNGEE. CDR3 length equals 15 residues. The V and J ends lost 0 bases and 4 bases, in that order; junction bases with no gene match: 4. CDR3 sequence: CASSVVAGGYNEQFF. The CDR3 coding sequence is TGTGCCAGCAGCGTAGTGGCAGGGGGATACAATGAGCAGTTCTTC.

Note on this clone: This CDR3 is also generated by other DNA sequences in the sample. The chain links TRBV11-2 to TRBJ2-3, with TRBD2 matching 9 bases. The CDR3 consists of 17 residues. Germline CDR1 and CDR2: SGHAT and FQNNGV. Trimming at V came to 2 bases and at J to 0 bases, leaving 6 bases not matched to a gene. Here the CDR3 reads CASSLPGLAPSTDTQYF. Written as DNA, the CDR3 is TGTGCCAGCAGCTTACCTGGACTAGCGCCGAGCACAGATACGCAGTATTTT.

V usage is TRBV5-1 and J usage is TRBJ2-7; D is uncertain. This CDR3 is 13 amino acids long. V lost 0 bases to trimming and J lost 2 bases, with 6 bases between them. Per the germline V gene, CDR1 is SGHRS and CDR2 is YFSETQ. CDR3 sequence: CASSLGTPYEQYF. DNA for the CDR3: TGCGCCAGCAGCTTGGGTACCCCCTACGAGCAGTACTTC.

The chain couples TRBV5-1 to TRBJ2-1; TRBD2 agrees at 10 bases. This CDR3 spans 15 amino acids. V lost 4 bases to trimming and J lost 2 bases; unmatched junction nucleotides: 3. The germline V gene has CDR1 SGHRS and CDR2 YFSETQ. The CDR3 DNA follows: TGCGCCAGCAGCCTGGGGACTAGCGCCTACAATGAGCAGTTCTTC. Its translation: CASSLGTSAYNEQFF.

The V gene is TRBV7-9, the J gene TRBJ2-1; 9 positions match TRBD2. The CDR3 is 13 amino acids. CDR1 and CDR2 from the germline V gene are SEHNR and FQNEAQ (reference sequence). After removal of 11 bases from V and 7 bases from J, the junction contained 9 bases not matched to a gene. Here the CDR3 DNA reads TGTGCCCTTATAGCGGGAGCCTCTAATGAGCAGTTCTTC. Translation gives CALIAGASNEQFF. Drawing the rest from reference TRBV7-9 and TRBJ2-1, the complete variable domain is DTGVSQNPRHKITKRGQNVTFRCDPISEHNRLYWYRQTLGQGPEFLTYFQNEAQLEKSRLLSDRFSAERPKGSFSTLEIQRTEQGDSAMYLCALIAGASNEQFFGPGTRLTVL.

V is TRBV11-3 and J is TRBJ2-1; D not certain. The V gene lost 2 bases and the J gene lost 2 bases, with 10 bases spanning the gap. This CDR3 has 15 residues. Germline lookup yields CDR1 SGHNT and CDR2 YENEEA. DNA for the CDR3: TGTGCCAGCAGCTTATTTTACATAGCCTACAATGAGCAGTTCTTC. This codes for CASSLFYIAYNEQFF.

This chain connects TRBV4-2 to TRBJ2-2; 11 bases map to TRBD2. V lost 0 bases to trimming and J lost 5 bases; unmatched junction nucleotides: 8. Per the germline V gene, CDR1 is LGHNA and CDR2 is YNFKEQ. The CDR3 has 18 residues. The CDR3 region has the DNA TGTGCCAGCAGCCAAGATCCCCCGGGACTAGCGGTAACCGGGGAGCTGTTTTTT. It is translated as CASSQDPPGLAVTGELFF.

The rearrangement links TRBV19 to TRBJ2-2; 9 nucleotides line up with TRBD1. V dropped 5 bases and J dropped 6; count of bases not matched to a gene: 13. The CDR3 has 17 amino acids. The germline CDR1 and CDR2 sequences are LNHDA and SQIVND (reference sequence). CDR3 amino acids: CASSRHRDRALAGELFF. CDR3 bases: TGTGCCAGTAGTCGTCACCGGGACAGGGCTTTGGCCGGGGAGCTGTTTTTT.

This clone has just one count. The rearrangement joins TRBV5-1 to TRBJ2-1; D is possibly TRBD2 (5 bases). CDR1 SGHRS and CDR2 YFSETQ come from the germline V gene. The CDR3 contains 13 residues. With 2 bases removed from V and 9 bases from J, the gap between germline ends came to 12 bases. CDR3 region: CASSFEPAGEQFF. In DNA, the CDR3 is TGCGCCAGCAGCTTCGAACCCGCGGGTGAGCAGTTCTTC.

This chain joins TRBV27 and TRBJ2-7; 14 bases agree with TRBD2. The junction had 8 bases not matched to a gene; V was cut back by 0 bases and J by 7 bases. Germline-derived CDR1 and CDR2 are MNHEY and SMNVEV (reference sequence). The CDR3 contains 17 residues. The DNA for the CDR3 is TGTGCCAGCAGTTTATCCCCAGGACTAGCGGGAGGTGGGGAGCAGTACTTC. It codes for CASSLSPGLAGGGEQYF.

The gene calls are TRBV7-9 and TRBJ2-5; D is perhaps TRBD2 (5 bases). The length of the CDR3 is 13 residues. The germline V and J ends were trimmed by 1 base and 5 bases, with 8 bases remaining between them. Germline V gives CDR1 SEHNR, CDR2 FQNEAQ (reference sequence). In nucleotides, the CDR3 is TGTGCCAGCAGCTTAGTACTAGTCGAGACCCAGTACTTC. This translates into CASSLVLVETQYF.

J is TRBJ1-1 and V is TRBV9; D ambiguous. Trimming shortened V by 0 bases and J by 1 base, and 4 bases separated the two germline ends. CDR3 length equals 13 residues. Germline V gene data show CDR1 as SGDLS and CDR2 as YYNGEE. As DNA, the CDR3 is TGTGCCAGCAGCGTAGGCAGGAACACTGAAGCTTTCTTT. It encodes CASSVGRNTEAFF.

This CDR3 is CASSQGAGGTWEQYF. DNA for the CDR3: TGCGCCAGCAGCCAAGGGGCAGGAGGTACCTGGGAGCAGTACTTC. The V and J genes are TRBV4-1 and TRBJ2-7, with D tentatively TRBD2 (5 bases). The V end was cut by 1 base, the J end by 7 bases, with 17 bases between. Germline lookup yields CDR1 MGHRA and CDR2 YSYEKL. The CDR3 extends over 15 amino acids.

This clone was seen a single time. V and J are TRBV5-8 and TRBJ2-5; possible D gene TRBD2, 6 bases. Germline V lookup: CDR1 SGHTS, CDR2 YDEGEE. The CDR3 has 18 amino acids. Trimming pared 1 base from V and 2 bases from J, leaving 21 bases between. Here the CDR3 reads CASSLISRLSSVQETQYF. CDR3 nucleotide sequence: TGTGCCAGCAGCTTGATATCGCGGTTGTCTAGCGTTCAAGAGACCCAGTACTTC.